The TCR beta chain described here comes from a study of blood T cell repertoires in COVID-19. On the study more broadly: T cells, B-cell-depleted T cells, or PBMCs supplied cDNA or gDNA.

The CDR3 has 17 amino acids. The germline V gene has CDR1 KGHSH and CDR2 LQKENI. J lost 1 base, V lost 5 bases, and 4 bases had no gene match. In the original processing: Estimation of nucleated cell counts relied on the amplification of reference gene primers. Measured with immunoSEQ multiplex PCR; TCRdb has only the in-frame clones, and not every one. For V, J and clone size, that table is used; D and trimming come from the DNA. The sample yields under 150,000 clones, 75% to 90% seen once. Specimen: peripheral blood. This clonotype was sampled from a woman in her sixties or seventies with active COVID-19. J is TRBJ2-1 and V is TRBV18; 14 nucleotides line up with TRBD2. For the CDR3, the DNA is TGTGCCAGCTCAGGGACTAGCGGGAGCGCATCCTACAATGAGCAGTTCTTC. This gives the protein CASSGTSGSASYNEQFF.